This T cell receptor beta chain was obtained from a study of shared clonotypes between healthy human individuals (dated by TCRdb to 2019 to 2021). For context, the study as a whole: A couple of women and three men aged 18 to 49 years were included in the cohort. Libraries were prepared and TCR repertoires were sequenced by different laboratories using diverse techniques, in order to increase sequencing depth and limit assay-specific biases. For each donor, three plates each were used for CD4 naive and CD4 memory, two plates were used for CD8 naive, and one plate was used for CD8 memory. To estimate repertoire size and how much clonotypes are shared between individuals, the study performed deep sequencing of blood TCR repertoires from five healthy adults. Per donor, leukapheresis produced somewhere between about 0.94 and 9 billion PBMCs. Results the study describes overall, beyond this receptor: Clonotypes shared by all four sorted-subset donors showed higher generation probabilities than non-shared clonotypes. Sharing across several donors was observed for approximately 5% of naive CD4, less than 4% of naive CD8, over 2% of memory CD4, and about 0.4% of memory CD8 clonotypes. Naive subsets generally had larger estimated clonotype richness than memory subsets did. The small number of donors limited the genetic and exposure-history diversity represented. Even with the large sequencing depth, rarefaction of the sorted-subset datasets indicated that sequencing was incomplete. Pairwise subsampling indicated that sequencing depth was expected to affect the degree of clonotype sharing among donors. Sampling was restricted to blood, and TCR repertoires in tissue are likely to differ from TCR repertoires in blood.

TCR CDR3 regions were amplified from genomic DNA by multiplex PCR using the deep immunoSEQ assay. For each cell subset, the extracted genomic DNA was distributed evenly across all wells of several immunoSEQ 96-well plates, and each plate served as one replicate. For sorted subsets, each replicate PCR was loaded with about 200 ng genomic DNA, equivalent to 30,000 or so T cell genomes. Purified libraries were measured with a Qubit 3.0 fluorometer, size-checked on a Bioanalyzer 2100, and measured again with the KAPA Library Quantification kit. A separate single-read 150-cycle Illumina NextSeq 550 flow cell was used to sequence each immunoSEQ 96-well plate. As for the original processing: Because the immunoSEQ output included only junctional sequences and no quality scores, the filtering could not be the same as the filtering used for full-length reads. To assign V/J genes and CDR3, sequences were annotated using PyIR, a Python wrapper for IgBLAST v1.9, with IMGT germline references. Reads were removed for weak V/J assignments (E-value above 1e-6), missing CDR3, stop codons, out-of-frame junctions, or ambiguous translated residues. V3J clonotypes were defined as sequences sharing the same inferred V gene, J gene, and CDR3 amino acid sequence. To compute the percentage overlap between repertoires, the number of shared unique clonotypes was divided by the size of the smaller repertoire. RTK rarefaction, the Chao1 estimator, and Recon v2.1 estimates of unobserved clonotypes were used to assess repertoire richness. Generation probabilities were computed with OLGA for all TCRbeta clonotypes obtained by the gDNA method from several donors. TCRdb took over this immuneACCESS table, retaining in-frame rearrangements with V and J assigned. Such tables are incomplete; in checked studies, under half of the missing clones stem from an unresolved V gene, and the remainder is unexplained. V and J calls and clone size are given by that table; D and trimming were obtained from the DNA. A total of about 1 million clones appear in this sample, roughly 70% of them only once. Of the sample, over 1.3% falls within the top ten clones.

Turning to this clone: The target of this receptor is not known. An end of the junction differs from the germline gene, which may be a read error.

CDR1 and CDR2 are read off the germline V gene as MNHEY and SVGAGI. The CDR3 starts with the cysteine, ends with the phenylalanine, and has 16 residues. Left in the record is the CDR3 DNA by itself, 48 bases read in frame from the first base. Healthy HIV-negative adults with no recently reported acute infections or vaccinations were included as donors. All donors were Caucasian adults living in Nashville, Tennessee, USA. CD4+ T cells were enriched by magnetic negative selection, after which naive cells were positively selected on CD45RA and the negative fraction was taken as the memory subset. Blood was obtained by leukapheresis, after which PBMCs were separated by Ficoll-Histopaque density gradient centrifugation and cryopreserved in liquid nitrogen vapor phase. Analytical flow cytometry was used to check the purity and quantity of every magnetically sorted T cell population. From each sorted fraction, genomic DNA was isolated and quantified by UV absorbance on a Nanodrop 2000c.

Recombination joined TRBV6-5 with TRBJ1-2, with TRBD1 identical over 8 junction bases. The origin of this receptor is a young man in good health. Specimen: memory CD4+ T cells sorted from blood. The sample's cell subset or site label, in plain terms: CD45RA-negative fraction. The CDR3 amino acid sequence is: CASSYLSGGAGYGYIF. The DNA sequence is as follows: TGTGCCAGCAGTTACCTTTCAGGGGGCGCGGGCTATGGCTACATCTTC.